The clone carrying this T cell receptor beta chain was seen only a few times. Its target is not known. This specimen belongs to a study of shared clonotypes between healthy human individuals. About the research overall: Donors had three CD4 naive, three CD4 memory, two CD8 naive and one CD8 memory plate apiece.

Overall study findings and caveats: Sharing across a few donors was seen in roughly 5% of naive CD4 clonotypes.

Per the original data handling: In the immunoSEQ data, sequences were junction-only and lacked quality scores, so filtering differed. Assay used: immunoSEQ multiplex PCR; TCRdb lists only in-frame clones, some missing. V, J and clone size derive from that table, while D and trimming were established from the DNA sequence. The table shows about 2.4 million clones, with under 95% occurring only once. V was shortened by 2 bases and J by 3 bases, with 11 bases between the two germline ends. This CDR3 region has 14 residues. The germline CDR1 and CDR2 sequences are SGHRS and YFSETQ. Material: naive CD4+ T cells from PBMCs. The subset is: CD45RA+ positively selected. The clonotype comes from a man between 18 and 29 years old in good health. Some clones in this sample may be carry-over from other donors' samples. The rearrangement uses TRBV5-1 and TRBJ1-1; tentative D call: TRBD1 (6 bases). The CDR3 here is CASSFVQGDTEAFF. The CDR3 nucleotides are TGCGCCAGCAGCTTCGTACAGGGAGACACTGAAGCTTTCTTT.